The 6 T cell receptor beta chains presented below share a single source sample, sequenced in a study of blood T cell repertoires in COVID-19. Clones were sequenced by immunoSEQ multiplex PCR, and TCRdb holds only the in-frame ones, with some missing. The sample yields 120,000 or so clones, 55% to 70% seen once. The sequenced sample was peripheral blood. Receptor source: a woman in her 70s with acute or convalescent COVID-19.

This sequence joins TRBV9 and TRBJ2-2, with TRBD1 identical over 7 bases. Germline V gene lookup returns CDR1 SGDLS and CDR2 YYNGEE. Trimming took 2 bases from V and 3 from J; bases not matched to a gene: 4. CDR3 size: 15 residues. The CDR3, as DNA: TGTGCCAGCAGCGTGAGGGACAGCTACACCGGGGAGCTGTTTTTT. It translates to CASSVRDSYTGELFF.

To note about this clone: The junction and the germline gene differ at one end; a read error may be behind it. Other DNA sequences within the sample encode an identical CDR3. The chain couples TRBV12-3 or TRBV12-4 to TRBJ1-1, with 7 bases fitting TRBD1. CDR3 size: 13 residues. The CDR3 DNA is TGTGCCAGCAAACCGACAGGGCGAACTGAAGCTTTTTTT. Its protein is CASKPTGRTEAFF.

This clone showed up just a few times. The CDR3 loop reads CASSTTGTGNYGYTF. The DNA of the CDR3 is TGTGCCAGCAGTACAACCGGGACAGGGAACTATGGCTACACCTTC. The chain carries TRBV27 and TRBJ1-2; 9 bases map to TRBD1. There are 15 residues in the CDR3. Germline CDR1 MNHEY, CDR2 SMNVEV (reference sequence). Unmatched junction bases numbered 6, after V lost 5 bases and J lost 2 bases.

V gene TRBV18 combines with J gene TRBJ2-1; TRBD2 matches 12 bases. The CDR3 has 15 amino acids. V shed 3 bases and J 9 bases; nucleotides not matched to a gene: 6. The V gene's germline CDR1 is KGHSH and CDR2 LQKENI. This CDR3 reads CASSPPSGGAGEQFF. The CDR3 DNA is TGTGCCAGCTCACCTCCTAGCGGGGGGGCCGGTGAGCAGTTCTTC. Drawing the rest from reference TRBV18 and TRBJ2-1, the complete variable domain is NAGVMQNPRHLVRRRGQEARLRCSPMKGHSHVYWYRQLPEEGLKFMVYLQKENIIDESGMPKERFSAEFPKEGPSILRIQQVVRGDSAAYFCASSPPSGGAGEQFFGPGTRLTVL.

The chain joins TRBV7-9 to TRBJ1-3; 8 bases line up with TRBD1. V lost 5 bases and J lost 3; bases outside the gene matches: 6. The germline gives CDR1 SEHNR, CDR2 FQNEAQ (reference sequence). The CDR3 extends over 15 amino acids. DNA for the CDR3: TGTGCCAGCAGCCGGGGGACAGGCGGTGGAAACACCATATATTTT. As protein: CASSRGTGGGNTIYF.

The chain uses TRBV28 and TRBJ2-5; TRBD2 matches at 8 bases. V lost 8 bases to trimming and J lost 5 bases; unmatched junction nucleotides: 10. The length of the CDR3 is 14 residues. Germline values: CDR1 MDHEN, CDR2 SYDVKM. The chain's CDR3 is CASLPSGSGETQYF. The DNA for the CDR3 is TGTGCCAGCTTACCAAGCGGGAGCGGGGAGACCCAGTACTTC.